These 14 T cell receptor beta chains were all obtained from the same sample, sequenced in a study of T cell responses to AZD1222 COVID-19 vaccine. This table comes from immunoSEQ multiplex PCR, and its TCRdb copy is limited to in-frame clones, with some not included. Among about 72,000 clones listed, roughly 85% were seen once. Specimen: peripheral blood, collected on day 0 of AZD1222 vaccination. These receptors were taken from an adult in good health.

This chain uses TRBV4-1 with TRBJ1-2; 7 bases match TRBD1. The junction had 11 bases not matched to a gene; V was cut back by 3 bases and J by 4 bases. Looked up from germline, CDR1 is MGHRA and CDR2 is YSYEKL. The CDR3 length is 16 residues. The CDR3 sequence: CASSHGSGTASYGYTF. In DNA, the CDR3 is TGCGCCAGCAGCCATGGTTCCGGGACAGCGTCCTATGGCTACACCTTC.

The rearrangement links TRBV3-1 (or the pseudogene TRBV3-2) to TRBJ2-2; D is unresolved. The CDR3 contains 12 residues. V lost 5 bases to trimming and J lost 8 bases, with 9 bases between them. Germline lookup yields CDR1 LGHDT and CDR2 YNNKEL (reference sequence). In DNA form, the CDR3 reads TGTGCCAGCAGCTCTGACTGGGGGGAGCTGTTTTTT. Translating gives CASSSDWGELFF.

In this sample, this clone turned up a few times. The rearrangement links TRBV5-4 to TRBJ2-7, with D possibly TRBD2 on 6 matching bases. Between the trimmed V and J ends, which lost 0 bases and 1 base, there was a span of 14 bases. There are 16 residues in the CDR3. Germline V gene lookup returns CDR1 SGHNT and CDR2 YYREEE (reference sequence). In nucleotides, the CDR3 is TGTGCCAGCAGCTTGGGGGGCGGGGTGAGGTCCTACGAGCAGTACTTC. Its protein product is CASSLGGGVRSYEQYF.

The CDR3 sequence: CASSPQLAVVQETQYF. The DNA of the CDR3 is TGTGCCAGCAGTCCCCAACTAGCGGTGGTACAAGAGACCCAGTACTTC. V and J are TRBV6-2 or TRBV6-3 and TRBJ2-5, with 8 bases matching TRBD2. In germline, CDR1 is MNHEY, CDR2 SVGEGT. This CDR3 has 16 amino acids. V lost 5 bases, J lost 2 bases, and 10 bases stayed unmatched.

This chain links TRBV29-1 with TRBJ2-7; no clear D gene. Germline CDR1 and CDR2: SQVTM and ANQGSEA. The CDR3 is 11 amino acids. V was pared by 7 bases and J by 6 bases, with 13 bases between. The CDR3 sequence: CSATTSVEQYF. The DNA for the CDR3 is TGCAGCGCTACCACCTCTGTCGAGCAGTACTTC.

The chain employs TRBV2 and TRBJ2-1; D may be TRBD1 (6 bases). CDR3 length: 14 amino acids. CDR1 SNHLY and CDR2 FYNNEI come from the germline V gene. V shed 7 bases and J shed 4 bases, with 14 bases lying between them. Written as DNA, the CDR3 is TGTGCCAGCACTCAGGGGATCGGGTACAATGAGCAGTTCTTC. Translation: CASTQGIGYNEQFF.

This chain connects TRBV29-1 to TRBJ1-1; 7 bases match TRBD1. J lost 4 bases, V lost 4 bases, and 9 bases had no gene match. Germline loops: CDR1 SQVTM, CDR2 ANQGSEA. The CDR3 spans 14 residues. DNA of the CDR3: TGCAGCGTTGGTACAGGCAGGGGGGGCACTGAAGCTTTCTTT. This translates into CSVGTGRGGTEAFF.

This chain uses TRBV6-5 with TRBJ1-5, with D possibly TRBD1 on 6 matching bases. The V end lost 3 bases, the J end lost 6 bases, and 15 bases lay between the germline ends. This CDR3 has 15 residues. Germline lookup yields CDR1 MNHEY and CDR2 SVGAGI. This CDR3 reads CASSYRSGGGQPQHF. The DNA of the CDR3 is TGTGCCAGCAGTTATAGATCGGGGGGCGGTCAGCCCCAGCATTTT.

The chain has TRBV20-1 and TRBJ2-2, with 10 bases lining up with TRBD1. The CDR3 covers 15 residues. With 3 bases clipped from V and 3 bases from J, the junction kept 4 bases outside the gene matches. Germline V gene sequence: CDR1 DFQATT, CDR2 SNEGSKA (reference sequence). In DNA form, the CDR3 reads TGCAGTGCTAGTATAGGGACAGGGGACACCGGGGAGCTGTTTTTT. It is translated as CSASIGTGDTGELFF.

The gene calls are TRBV7-3 and TRBJ1-3; no reliable D call. Trimming cost V 0 bases and J 4 bases, with 7 bases left between them. Germline loops: CDR1 SGHTA, CDR2 FQGTGA. The CDR3 is made up of 14 amino acids. Here the CDR3 reads CASSLTGIGNTIYF. In nucleotides, the CDR3 is TGTGCCAGCAGCTTAACAGGGATCGGAAACACCATATATTTT.

The chain uses TRBV29-1 and TRBJ1-2; D gene ambiguous. CDR1 is SQVTM and CDR2 is ANQGSEA in the germline V gene. The V end was cut by 1 base, the J end by 3 bases, with 6 bases between. The length of the CDR3 is 12 residues. CDR3 DNA sequence: TGCAGCGTTGAAGCCGAGTACTATGGCTACACCTTC. Residues: CSVEAEYYGYTF.

The J gene is TRBJ1-5, the V gene TRBV7-2, with a possible D match to TRBD1 (5 bases). There are 16 residues in the CDR3. Germline lookup yields CDR1 SGHTA and CDR2 FQGNSA. The ends were cut back, 5 bases at V and 2 bases at J, with 16 bases in the middle. As DNA, the CDR3 is TGTGCCAGCAGCGCACTCCAGGGAGTGGGCAATCAGCCCCAGCATTTT. As protein: CASSALQGVGNQPQHF.

The sample holds one count of this clone. This rearrangement joins TRBV18 to TRBJ2-1; D is unresolved. V was shortened by 1 base and J by 10 bases, with 8 bases between the two germline ends. This CDR3 is built from 12 residues. CDR1 and CDR2 from the germline V gene are KGHSH and LQKENI. CDR3 sequence reads: CASSPQSVEQFF. For the CDR3, the DNA is TGTGCCAGCTCACCACAATCCGTGGAGCAGTTCTTC. The whole variable domain, filled in from reference TRBV18 and TRBJ2-1, reads NAGVMQNPRHLVRRRGQEARLRCSPMKGHSHVYWYRQLPEEGLKFMVYLQKENIIDESGMPKERFSAEFPKEGPSILRIQQVVRGDSAAYFCASSPQSVEQFFGPGTRLTVL.

The chain has TRBV19 and TRBJ1-3; 9 bases match TRBD1. CDR3 length: 20 amino acids. Germline lookup yields CDR1 LNHDA and CDR2 SQIVND (reference sequence). The V segment lost 7 bases and the J segment 0 bases; nucleotides outside the gene matches: 19. CDR3 DNA: TGTGCCAGTACCAACCCGGGACAGGGAAGATCGACCCCCTCTGGAAACACCATATATTTT. Translated, it gives CASTNPGQGRSTPSGNTIYF. The full variable domain, its missing parts supplied by reference TRBV19 and TRBJ1-3, is DGGITQSPKYLFRKEGQNVTLSCEQNLNHDAMYWYRQDPGQGLRLIYYSQIVNDFQKGDIAEGYSVSREKKESFPLTVTSAQKNPTAFYLCASTNPGQGRSTPSGNTIYFGEGSWLTVV.